This T cell receptor (beta chain) was obtained from a study of blood T cell repertoires in COVID-19. Method: immunoSEQ multiplex PCR; TCRdb's copy keeps in-frame clones and lacks some. The top ten clones hold under 10% of a sample with fewer than 200,000 clones, roughly 80% of them seen once. J lost 14 bases, V lost 6 bases, and 13 bases had no gene match. Germline V CDR1 and CDR2: SGHAT, FQDESV (reference sequence). CDR3 length: 13 residues. Specimen: peripheral blood. The chain recombines TRBV11-1 with TRBJ2-1, with TRBD2 matching over 7 bases. The receptor's source is an older woman with COVID-19, enrolled during active disease. The CDR3 nucleotides are TGTGCCAGCAGGGGGGGGTACGGGAGACGCAAGTTCTTC. Amino acid sequence: CASRGGYGRRKFF. Looking up the rest from reference TRBV11-1 and TRBJ2-1 gives the full variable domain: EAEVAQSPRYKITEKSQAVAFWCDPISGHATLYWYRQILGQGPELLVQFQDESVVDDSQLPKDRFSAERLKGVDSTLKIQPAELGDSAMYLCASRGGYGRRKFFGPGTRLTVL.